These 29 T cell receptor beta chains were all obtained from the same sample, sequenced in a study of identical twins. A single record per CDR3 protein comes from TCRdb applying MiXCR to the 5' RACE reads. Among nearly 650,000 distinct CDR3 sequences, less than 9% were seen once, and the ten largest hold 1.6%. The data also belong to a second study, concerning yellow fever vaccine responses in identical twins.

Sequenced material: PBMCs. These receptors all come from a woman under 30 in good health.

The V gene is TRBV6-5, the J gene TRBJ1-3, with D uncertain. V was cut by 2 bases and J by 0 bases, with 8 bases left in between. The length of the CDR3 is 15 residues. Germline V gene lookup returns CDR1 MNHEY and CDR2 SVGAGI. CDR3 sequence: CASSYNTGSGNTIYF. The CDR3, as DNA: TGTGCCAGCAGTTACAACACGGGCTCTGGAAACACCATATATTTT.

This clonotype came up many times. The CDR3 DNA follows: TGTGCCAGCAGTTTCACGGGAGGGCCGAGCTCCTACAATGAGCAGTTCTTC. This translates into CASSFTGGPSSYNEQFF. The chain recombines TRBV28 with TRBJ2-1, with 8 positions matching TRBD2. This CDR3 comprises 17 residues. Germline V gene lookup returns CDR1 MDHEN and CDR2 SYDVKM. Losses at the gene ends were 3 bases for V and 0 bases for J; bases not matched to a gene: 7.

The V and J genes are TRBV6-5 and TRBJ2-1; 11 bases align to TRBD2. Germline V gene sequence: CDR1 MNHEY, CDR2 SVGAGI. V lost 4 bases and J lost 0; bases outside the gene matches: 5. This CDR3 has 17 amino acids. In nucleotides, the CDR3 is TGTGCCAGCAGTTTTAGCGGGAGGGCGAGCTCCTACAATGAGCAGTTCTTC. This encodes CASSFSGRASSYNEQFF.

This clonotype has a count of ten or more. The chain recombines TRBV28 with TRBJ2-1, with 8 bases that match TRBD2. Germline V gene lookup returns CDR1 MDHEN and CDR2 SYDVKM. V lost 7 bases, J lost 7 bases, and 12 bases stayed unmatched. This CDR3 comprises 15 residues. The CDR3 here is CASTPGGTALNEQFF. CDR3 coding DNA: TGTGCCAGCACCCCGGGGGGGACTGCCCTTAATGAGCAGTTCTTC. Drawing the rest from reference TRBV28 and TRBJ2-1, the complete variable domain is DVKVTQSSRYLVKRTGEKVFLECVQDMDHENMFWYRQDPGLGLRLIYFSYDVKMKEKGDIPEGYSVSREKKERFSLILESASTNQTSMYLCASTPGGTALNEQFFGPGTRLTVL.

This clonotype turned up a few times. This chain's CDR3 is CASSGLEDLGSGYGYTF. The CDR3 DNA reads TGTGCCAGCAGTGGACTGGAGGATTTGGGCTCTGGCTATGGCTACACCTTC. This chain joins TRBV3-1 and TRBJ1-2, with D hard to call. Per the germline V gene, CDR1 is LGHDT and CDR2 is YNNKEL (reference sequence). The CDR3 totals 17 residues. The V and J ends lost 6 bases and 4 bases respectively, with 24 bases between them.

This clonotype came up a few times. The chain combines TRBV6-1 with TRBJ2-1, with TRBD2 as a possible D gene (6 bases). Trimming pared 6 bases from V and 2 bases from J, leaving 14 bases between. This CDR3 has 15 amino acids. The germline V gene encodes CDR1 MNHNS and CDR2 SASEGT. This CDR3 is CASSLRDSPYNEQFF. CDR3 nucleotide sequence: TGTGCCAGCAGCCTCCGGGACTCTCCCTACAATGAGCAGTTCTTC.

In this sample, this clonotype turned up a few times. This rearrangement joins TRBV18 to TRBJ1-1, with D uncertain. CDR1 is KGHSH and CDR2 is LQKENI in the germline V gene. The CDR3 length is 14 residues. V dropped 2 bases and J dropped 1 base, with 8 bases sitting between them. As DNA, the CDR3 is TGTGCCAGCTCACCAGTGTCAGCGAACACTGAAGCTTTCTTT. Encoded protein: CASSPVSANTEAFF.

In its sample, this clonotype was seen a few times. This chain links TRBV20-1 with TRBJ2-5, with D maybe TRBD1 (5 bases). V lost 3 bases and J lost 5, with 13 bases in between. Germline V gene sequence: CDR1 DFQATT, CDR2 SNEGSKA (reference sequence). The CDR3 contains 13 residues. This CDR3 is CSASLRGLETQYF. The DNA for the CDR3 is TGCAGTGCTAGCTTAAGGGGCCTCGAGACCCAGTACTTC.

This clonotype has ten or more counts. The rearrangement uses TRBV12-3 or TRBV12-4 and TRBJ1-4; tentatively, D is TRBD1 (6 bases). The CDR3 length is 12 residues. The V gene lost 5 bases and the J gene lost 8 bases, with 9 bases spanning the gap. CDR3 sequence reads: CASSRTVEKLFF. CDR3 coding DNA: TGTGCCAGCAGTCGGACAGTAGAAAAACTGTTTTTT.

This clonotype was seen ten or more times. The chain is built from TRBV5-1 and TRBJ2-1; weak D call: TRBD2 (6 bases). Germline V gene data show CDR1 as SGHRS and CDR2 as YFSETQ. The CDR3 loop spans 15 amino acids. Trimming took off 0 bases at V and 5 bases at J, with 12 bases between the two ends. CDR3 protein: CASSLGGTRNNEQFF. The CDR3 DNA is TGCGCCAGCAGCTTGGGCGGGACTCGGAACAATGAGCAGTTCTTC.

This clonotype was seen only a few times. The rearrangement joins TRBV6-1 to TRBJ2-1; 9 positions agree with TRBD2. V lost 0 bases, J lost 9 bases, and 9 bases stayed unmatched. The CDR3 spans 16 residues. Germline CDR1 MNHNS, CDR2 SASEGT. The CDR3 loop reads CASSEAGGRAAFEQFF. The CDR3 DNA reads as TGTGCCAGCAGTGAAGCCGGCGGGAGGGCCGCGTTTGAGCAGTTCTTC.

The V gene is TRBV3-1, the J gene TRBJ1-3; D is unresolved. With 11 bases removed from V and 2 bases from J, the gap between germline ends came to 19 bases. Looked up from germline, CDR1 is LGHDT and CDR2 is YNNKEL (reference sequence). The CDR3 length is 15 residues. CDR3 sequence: CASSQLSGTGNTIYF. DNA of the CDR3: TGTGCCTCCAGCCAACTCTCCGGGACTGGAAACACCATATATTTT. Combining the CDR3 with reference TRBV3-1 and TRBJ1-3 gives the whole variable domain DTAVSQTPKYLVTQMGNDKSIKCEQNLGHDTMYWYKQDSKKFLKIMFSYNNKELIINETVPNRFSPKSPDKAHLNLHINSLELGDSAVYFCASSQLSGTGNTIYFGEGSWLTVV.

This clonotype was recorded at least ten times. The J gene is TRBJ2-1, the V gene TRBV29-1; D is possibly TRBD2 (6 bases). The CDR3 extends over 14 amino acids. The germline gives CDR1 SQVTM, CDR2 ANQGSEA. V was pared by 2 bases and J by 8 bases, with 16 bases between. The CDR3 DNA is TGCAGCGTTGAACCGCGACTAGTGGTTGATGAGCAGTTCTTC. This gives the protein CSVEPRLVVDEQFF.

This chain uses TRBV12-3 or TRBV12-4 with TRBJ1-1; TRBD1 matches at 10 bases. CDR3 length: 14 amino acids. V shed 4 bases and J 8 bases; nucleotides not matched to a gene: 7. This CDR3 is CASSWDRGRLEAFF. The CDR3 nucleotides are TGTGCCAGCAGTTGGGACAGGGGCCGCTTGGAAGCTTTCTTT.

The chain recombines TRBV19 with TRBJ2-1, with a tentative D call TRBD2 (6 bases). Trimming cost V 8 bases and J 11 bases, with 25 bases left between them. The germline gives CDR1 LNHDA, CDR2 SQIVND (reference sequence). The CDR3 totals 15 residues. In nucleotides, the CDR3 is TGTGCCAGTGAAAGGACGGGACTTAATGGTAAGAAGCAGTTCTTC. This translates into CASERTGLNGKKQFF.

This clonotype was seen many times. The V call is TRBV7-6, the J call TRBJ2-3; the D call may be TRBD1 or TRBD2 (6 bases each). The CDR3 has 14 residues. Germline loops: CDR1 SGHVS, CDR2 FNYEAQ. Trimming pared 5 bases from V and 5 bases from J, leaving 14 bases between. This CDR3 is CASSPSRGQDTQYF. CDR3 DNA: TGTGCCAGCAGCCCCTCCCGGGGGCAAGATACGCAGTATTTT.

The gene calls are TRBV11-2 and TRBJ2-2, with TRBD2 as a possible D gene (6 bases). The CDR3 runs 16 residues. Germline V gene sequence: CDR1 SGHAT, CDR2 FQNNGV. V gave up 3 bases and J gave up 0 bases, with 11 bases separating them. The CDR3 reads CASSFYGGANTGELFF. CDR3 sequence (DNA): TGTGCCAGCAGCTTTTATGGCGGGGCGAACACCGGGGAGCTGTTTTTT.

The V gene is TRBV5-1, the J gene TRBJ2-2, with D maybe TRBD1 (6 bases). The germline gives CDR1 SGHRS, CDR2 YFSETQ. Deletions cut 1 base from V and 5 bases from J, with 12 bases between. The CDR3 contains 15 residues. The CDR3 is CASSLTGQGTGELFF. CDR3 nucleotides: TGCGCCAGCAGCTTGACGGGACAAGGGACCGGGGAGCTGTTTTTT.

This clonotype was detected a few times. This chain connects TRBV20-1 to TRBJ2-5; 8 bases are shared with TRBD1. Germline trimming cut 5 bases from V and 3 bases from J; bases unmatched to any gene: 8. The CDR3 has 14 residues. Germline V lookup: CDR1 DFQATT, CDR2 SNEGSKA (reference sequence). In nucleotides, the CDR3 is TGCAGTGCTGGGATCGACAGGGGTGAAGAGACCCAGTACTTC. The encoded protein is CSAGIDRGEETQYF.

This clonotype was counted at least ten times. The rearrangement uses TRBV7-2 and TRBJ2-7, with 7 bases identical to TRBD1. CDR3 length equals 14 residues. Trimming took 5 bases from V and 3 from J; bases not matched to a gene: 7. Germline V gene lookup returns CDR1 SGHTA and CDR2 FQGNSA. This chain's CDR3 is CASSPRTGSYEQYV. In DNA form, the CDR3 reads TGTGCCAGCAGCCCAAGGACAGGCAGCTACGAGCAGTACGTC.

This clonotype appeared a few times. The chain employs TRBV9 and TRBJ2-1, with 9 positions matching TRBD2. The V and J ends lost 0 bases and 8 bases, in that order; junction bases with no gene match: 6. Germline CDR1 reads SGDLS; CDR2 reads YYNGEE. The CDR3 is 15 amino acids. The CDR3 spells CASSVGPTSGYEQFF. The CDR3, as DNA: TGTGCCAGCAGCGTAGGACCAACTAGCGGGTATGAGCAGTTCTTC.

The CDR3 sequence: CASSLAGVSTETQYF. As DNA, the CDR3 is TGTGCCAGCAGCTTAGCAGGGGTTTCGACGGAGACCCAGTACTTC. The chain has TRBV7-3 and TRBJ2-5; possibly TRBD1 for D (6 bases). V lost 2 bases and J 5 bases, leaving 15 bases between the germline ends. Germline CDR1 SGHTA, CDR2 FQGTGA. The CDR3 runs 15 residues.

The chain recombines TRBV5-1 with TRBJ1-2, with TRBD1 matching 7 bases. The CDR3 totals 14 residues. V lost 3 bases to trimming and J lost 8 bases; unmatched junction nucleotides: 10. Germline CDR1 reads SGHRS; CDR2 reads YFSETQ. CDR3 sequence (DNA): TGCGCCAGCAGCTGGGCCCATGACAGGGCGGGCTACACCTTC. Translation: CASSWAHDRAGYTF. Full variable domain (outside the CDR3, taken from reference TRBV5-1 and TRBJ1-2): KAGVTQTPRYLIKTRGQQVTLSCSPISGHRSVSWYQQTPGQGLQFLFEYFSETQRNKGNFPGRFSGRQFSNSRSEMNVSTLELGDSALYLCASSWAHDRAGYTFGSGTRLTVV.

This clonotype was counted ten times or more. In nucleotides, the CDR3 is TGCAGTGCCCGGCAGCCCCAGCATTTT. Translating it yields CSARQPQHF. The chain couples TRBV20-1 to TRBJ1-5, with D unresolved. From germline, CDR1 is DFQATT and CDR2 SNEGSKA (reference sequence). The CDR3 consists of 9 residues. The germline V and J ends were trimmed by 6 bases and 7 bases, with 4 bases remaining between them.

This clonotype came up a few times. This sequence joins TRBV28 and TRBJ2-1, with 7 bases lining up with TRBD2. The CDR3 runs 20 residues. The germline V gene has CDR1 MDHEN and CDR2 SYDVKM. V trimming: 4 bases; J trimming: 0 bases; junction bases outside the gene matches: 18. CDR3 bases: TGTGCCAGCAGTTCCCCAGCGTGGCGGGGGAGAGAAAGCTCCTACAATGAGCAGTTCTTC. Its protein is CASSSPAWRGRESSYNEQFF.

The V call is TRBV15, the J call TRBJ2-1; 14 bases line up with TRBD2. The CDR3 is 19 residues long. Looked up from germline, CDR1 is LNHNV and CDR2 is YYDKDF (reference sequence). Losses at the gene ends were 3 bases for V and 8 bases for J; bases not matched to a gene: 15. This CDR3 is CATSRSGNGTSGGIHEQFF. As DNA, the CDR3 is TGTGCCACCAGCAGGAGTGGGAACGGGACTAGCGGGGGTATACATGAGCAGTTCTTC.

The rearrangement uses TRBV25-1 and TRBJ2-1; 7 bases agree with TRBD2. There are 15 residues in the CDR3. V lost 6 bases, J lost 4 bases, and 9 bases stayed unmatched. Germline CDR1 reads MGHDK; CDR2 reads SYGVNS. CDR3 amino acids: CASSFVPGRYNEQFF. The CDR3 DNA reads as TGTGCCAGCAGCTTTGTCCCCGGGAGGTACAATGAGCAGTTCTTC. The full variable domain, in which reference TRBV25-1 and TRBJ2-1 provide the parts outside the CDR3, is EADIYQTPRYLVIGTGKKITLECSQTMGHDKMYWYQQDPGMELHLIHYSYGVNSTEKGDLSSESTVSRIRTEHFPLTLESARPSHTSQYLCASSFVPGRYNEQFFGPGTRLTVL.

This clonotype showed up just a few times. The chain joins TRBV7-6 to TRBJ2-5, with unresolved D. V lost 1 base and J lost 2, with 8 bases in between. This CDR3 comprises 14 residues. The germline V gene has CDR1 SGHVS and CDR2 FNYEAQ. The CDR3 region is CASSLEAGQETQYF. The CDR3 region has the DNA TGTGCCAGCAGCTTAGAGGCAGGTCAAGAGACCCAGTACTTC.

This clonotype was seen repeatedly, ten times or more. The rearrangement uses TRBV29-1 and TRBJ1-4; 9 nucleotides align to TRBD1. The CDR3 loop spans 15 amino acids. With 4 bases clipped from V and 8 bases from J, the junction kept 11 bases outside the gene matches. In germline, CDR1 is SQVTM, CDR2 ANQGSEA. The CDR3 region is CSVVLGTGMWEKLFF. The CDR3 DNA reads TGCAGCGTTGTTCTGGGGACAGGGATGTGGGAAAAACTGTTTTTT.